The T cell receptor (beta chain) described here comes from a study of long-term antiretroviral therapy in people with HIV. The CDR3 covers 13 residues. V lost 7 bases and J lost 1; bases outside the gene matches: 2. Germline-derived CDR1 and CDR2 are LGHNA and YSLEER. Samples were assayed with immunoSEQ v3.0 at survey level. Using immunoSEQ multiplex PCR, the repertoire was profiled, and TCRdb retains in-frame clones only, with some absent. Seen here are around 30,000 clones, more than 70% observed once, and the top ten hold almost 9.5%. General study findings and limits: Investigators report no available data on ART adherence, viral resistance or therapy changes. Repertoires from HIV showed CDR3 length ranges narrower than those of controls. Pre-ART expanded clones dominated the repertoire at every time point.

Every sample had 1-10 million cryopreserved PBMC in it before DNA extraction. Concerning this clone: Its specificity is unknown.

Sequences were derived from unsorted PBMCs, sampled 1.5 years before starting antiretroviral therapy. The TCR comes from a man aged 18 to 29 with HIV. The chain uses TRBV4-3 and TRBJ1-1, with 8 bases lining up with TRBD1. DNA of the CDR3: TGCGCCAGCACCGACAGGGGGAACACTGAAGCTTTCTTT. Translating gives CASTDRGNTEAFF.